Each of the 24 T cell receptor beta chains below was sequenced from the same sample in a study of immune characteristics of hereditary and idiopathic chronic pancreatitis. Clones were read by immunoSEQ multiplex PCR, and TCRdb kept only the in-frame ones, dropping some. Of about 14,000 clones in the sample, around 67% are singletons; the top ten hold 14%. Total pancreatectomy with islet autotransplantation was the source of the chronic pancreatitis pancreas tissue. Sample: pancreas tissue with hereditary chronic pancreatitis. The receptors here all came from a human donor with chronic pancreatitis.

The V call is TRBV5-1, the J call TRBJ2-3; D is unresolved. CDR3 length equals 12 residues. CDR1 is SGHRS, CDR2 YFSETQ, per germline. Trimming took off 2 bases at V and 2 bases at J, with 3 bases between the two ends. The CDR3 DNA follows: TGCGCCAGCAGCTTAAACACAGATACGCAGTATTTT. It encodes CASSLNTDTQYF.

The chain employs TRBV7-9 and TRBJ2-7; 9 bases line up with TRBD1. This CDR3 has 14 residues. J gave up 6 bases and V 1 base, and 4 bases lay outside the gene matches. Germline V gene data show CDR1 as SEHNR and CDR2 as FQNEAQ (reference sequence). CDR3 protein: CASSLEQGAREQYF. The CDR3 nucleotides read TGTGCCAGCAGCTTAGAACAGGGGGCACGCGAGCAGTACTTC.

V and J are TRBV5-4 and TRBJ1-2; D is possibly TRBD1 (6 bases). Germline V gene lookup returns CDR1 SGHNT and CDR2 YYREEE (reference sequence). This CDR3 has 16 amino acids. Trimming removed 4 bases at V and 6 bases at J, with 22 bases between. DNA for the CDR3: TGTGCCAGCAGCCCGCGAGGTGGGCAGGGGTTACATGGCTACACCTTC. Protein sequence: CASSPRGGQGLHGYTF. The entire variable domain, with the rest obtained from reference TRBV5-4 and TRBJ1-2, is as follows: ETGVTQSPTHLIKTRGQQVTLRCSSQSGHNTVSWYQQALGQGPQFIFQYYREEENGRGNFPPRFSGLQFPNYSSELNVNALELDDSALYLCASSPRGGQGLHGYTFGSGTRLTVV.

J is TRBJ2-7 and V is TRBV10-3, with 9 bases identical to TRBD1. Germline trimming cut 8 bases from V and 2 bases from J; bases unmatched to any gene: 4. Per the germline V gene, CDR1 is ENHRY and CDR2 is SYGVKD. This CDR3 contains 13 residues. The CDR3 sequence: CAIRGQGTYEQYF. CDR3 sequence (DNA): TGTGCCATCCGGGGACAGGGAACCTACGAGCAGTACTTC.

The chain combines TRBV12-5 with TRBJ1-5; weak D call: TRBD1 (5 bases). The germline V gene has CDR1 LGHNT and CDR2 FRNRAP. Trimming pared 0 bases from V and 6 bases from J, leaving 9 bases between. The CDR3 extends over 14 amino acids. CDR3 sequence reads: CASGLVGVGQPQHF. DNA of the CDR3: TGTGCTAGTGGTTTGGTAGGGGTAGGTCAGCCCCAGCATTTT.

The DNA for the CDR3 is TGTGCCAGCCGGGTCGGGGACTCCTACAATGAGCAGTTCTTC. Its translation is CASRVGDSYNEQFF. The chain carries TRBV28 and TRBJ2-1; D possibly corresponds to TRBD2 (5 bases). Germline values: CDR1 MDHEN, CDR2 SYDVKM. Trimming took off 8 bases at V and 0 bases at J, with 11 bases between the two ends. The CDR3 contains 14 residues.

The chain has TRBV5-6 and TRBJ1-6; perhaps TRBD1 as D (6 bases). Trimming took off 3 bases at V and 9 bases at J, with 13 bases between the two ends. Germline CDR1 reads SGHDT; CDR2 reads YYEEEE. The CDR3 runs 14 residues. The CDR3 bases are TGTGCCAGCAGCTGGTCGGGGGCAGCTTCACCCCTCCACTTT. It specifies CASSWSGAASPLHF.

V gene TRBV5-1 combines with J gene TRBJ1-4; D might be TRBD1 (5 bases). CDR3 length: 15 residues. V lost 0 bases and J 8 bases, leaving 14 bases between the germline ends. Germline assignment: CDR1 SGHRS and CDR2 YFSETQ. For the CDR3, the DNA is TGCGCCAGCAGCTTGGACCGGAGCTGGGGGGAAAAACTGTTTTTT. This translates into CASSLDRSWGEKLFF. The complete variable domain, with remaining parts taken from reference TRBV5-1 and TRBJ1-4, reads KAGVTQTPRYLIKTRGQQVTLSCSPISGHRSVSWYQQTPGQGLQFLFEYFSETQRNKGNFPGRFSGRQFSNSRSEMNVSTLELGDSALYLCASSLDRSWGEKLFFGSGTQLSVL.

This clone was counted a few times. This likely comes from a read error, as the CDR3 has no conserved phenylalanine or tryptophan at its end. It is unclear where the CDR3 begins or ends on the DNA, so no DNA is shown, and the CDR3 is as TCRdb lists it. The chain links TRBV4-1 to TRBJ2-7; TRBD1, the D gene given by the table, was not confirmed from the DNA. The V gene's germline CDR1 is MGHRA and CDR2 YSYEKL. Both ends counted, the CDR3 spans 13 residues. CDR3 sequence reads: CASSQALETGLHL.

This clone rates as medium-sized (0.01 to 0.1%). The J gene is TRBJ1-4, the V gene TRBV27; 7 positions match TRBD1. V lost 2 bases, J lost 6 bases, and 12 bases stayed unmatched. CDR1 is MNHEY and CDR2 is SMNVEV in the germline V gene (reference sequence). The length of the CDR3 is 17 residues. The CDR3 region is CASSLRQGLTEDEKLFF. CDR3 coding DNA: TGTGCCAGCAGTTTAAGACAGGGTCTTACGGAAGATGAAAAACTGTTTTTT.

This clone is a singleton in its sample. The chain carries TRBV18 and TRBJ2-3; 7 bases match TRBD2. CDR3 size: 19 residues. Germline V lookup: CDR1 KGHSH, CDR2 LQKENI. With 1 base clipped from V and 2 bases from J, the junction kept 15 bases outside the gene matches. The CDR3 DNA follows: TGTGCCAGCTCACCACGGCCGTTAACTAGCGTCCTACACACAGATACGCAGTATTTT. Its protein product is CASSPRPLTSVLHTDTQYF. Combining the CDR3 with reference TRBV18 and TRBJ2-3 gives the whole variable domain NAGVMQNPRHLVRRRGQEARLRCSPMKGHSHVYWYRQLPEEGLKFMVYLQKENIIDESGMPKERFSAEFPKEGPSILRIQQVVRGDSAAYFCASSPRPLTSVLHTDTQYFGPGTRLTVL.

The chain combines TRBV5-1 with TRBJ2-7; D is perhaps TRBD2 (6 bases). This CDR3 contains 15 residues. Germline CDR1 SGHRS, CDR2 YFSETQ. Trimming left V 0 bases short and J 0 bases short, with 10 bases between. The CDR3 loop reads CASSLVPSASYEQYF. The CDR3 DNA is TGCGCCAGCAGCTTGGTCCCTAGCGCCTCCTACGAGCAGTACTTC.

V and J are TRBV10-3 and TRBJ2-5, with 7 bases fitting TRBD2. Trimming took 3 bases from V and 3 from J; bases not matched to a gene: 7. Germline V gene lookup returns CDR1 ENHRY and CDR2 SYGVKD. The CDR3 sequence is 15 residues long. The CDR3 DNA follows: TGTGCCATCAGTGACCCCCCCAGCGGGAAAGAGACCCAGTACTTC. Protein product: CAISDPPSGKETQYF.

This chain links TRBV6-1 with TRBJ2-4; maybe TRBD2 (6 bases). Trimming took 2 bases from V and 0 from J, leaving 11 bases between them. The CDR3 extends over 16 amino acids. Looked up from germline, CDR1 is MNHNS and CDR2 is SASEGT. The CDR3 DNA is TGTGCCAGCAGTGAATATGGAGGGCTAGCCAAAAACATTCAGTACTTC. It encodes CASSEYGGLAKNIQYF.

This sequence joins TRBV30 and TRBJ2-7; 9 nucleotides line up with TRBD2. Germline V gives CDR1 GTSNPN, CDR2 SVGIG (reference sequence). V trimming: 0 bases; J trimming: 1 base; junction bases outside the gene matches: 7. This CDR3 has 16 residues. CDR3 protein: CAWSVWGSGSSYEQYF. The CDR3 DNA is TGTGCCTGGAGTGTATGGGGTAGCGGGAGTTCCTACGAGCAGTACTTC.

The chain recombines TRBV18 with TRBJ2-7; D not resolved. The V end lost 0 bases, the J end lost 1 base, and 4 bases lay between the germline ends. The CDR3 is 13 amino acids. The germline CDR1 and CDR2 sequences are KGHSH and LQKENI. The CDR3 region has the DNA TGTGCCAGCTCACCACCGACATCCTACGAGCAGTACTTC. This sequence encodes CASSPPTSYEQYF.

This clone was seen only once. The chain links TRBV6-5 to TRBJ1-5, with a tentative D call TRBD1 (6 bases). Germline V CDR1 and CDR2: MNHEY, SVGAGI. Trimming removed 6 bases from V and 7 bases from J, with 13 bases in between. CDR3 length equals 13 residues. Written as DNA, the CDR3 is TGTGCCAGCAGGGACAGTCAAGGGCAGCCCCAGCATTTT. Residues: CASRDSQGQPQHF.

CDR3 sequence (DNA): TGTGCCAGTAGGGGGACAGGGGTACGGCCCCAGCATTTT. Encoded protein: CASRGTGVRPQHF. The chain has TRBV19 and TRBJ1-5, with TRBD1 matching over 10 bases. This CDR3 has 13 residues. CDR1 is LNHDA and CDR2 is SQIVND in the germline V gene (reference sequence). Germline trimming cut 6 bases from V and 9 bases from J; bases unmatched to any gene: 5.

The chain combines TRBV30 with TRBJ2-5, with 9 bases matching TRBD1. The germline V gene encodes CDR1 GTSNPN and CDR2 SVGIG (reference sequence). With 3 bases clipped from V and 5 bases from J, the junction kept 7 bases outside the gene matches. The CDR3 loop spans 14 amino acids. CDR3 sequence: CAWRGTGKVETQYF. DNA of the CDR3: TGTGCCTGGAGGGGGACAGGGAAGGTGGAGACCCAGTACTTC.

This clone was picked up a small number of times. This chain uses TRBV6-1 with TRBJ2-1; no firm D call. Deletions cut 7 bases from V and 8 bases from J, with 21 bases between. Germline V lookup: CDR1 MNHNS, CDR2 SASEGT. The CDR3 covers 15 residues. The CDR3 loop is CASNNLGVGSDEQFF. The CDR3 DNA reads as TGTGCCAGCAATAATTTGGGCGTGGGGTCGGATGAGCAGTTCTTC.

This chain connects TRBV6-2 or TRBV6-3 to TRBJ2-7; D is perhaps TRBD2 (5 bases). V was shortened by 6 bases and J by 7 bases, with 13 bases between the two germline ends. The CDR3 sequence is 12 residues long. The germline V gene has CDR1 MNHEY and CDR2 SVGEGT. CDR3 nucleotides: TGTGCCAGCAGCCCATCGGGCGGGGAGCAGTACTTC. Translating it yields CASSPSGGEQYF.

V gene TRBV7-6 combines with J gene TRBJ2-2; 9 nucleotides agree with TRBD1. The CDR3 has 18 amino acids. The V segment lost 5 bases and the J segment 4 bases; nucleotides outside the gene matches: 14. Looked up from germline, CDR1 is SGHVS and CDR2 is FNYEAQ. The CDR3 nucleotides read TGTGCCAGCAGCCCAGTGATTGGGACAGGGATGGGCACCGGGGAGCTGTTTTTT. As protein: CASSPVIGTGMGTGELFF.

The genes are TRBV20-1 and TRBJ2-7; D ambiguous. The CDR3 is 11 residues long. CDR1 and CDR2 (germline): DFQATT, SNEGSKA (reference sequence). The V end lost 4 bases, the J end lost 2 bases, and 6 bases lay between the germline ends. In nucleotides, the CDR3 is TGCAGTGCTAAGGTCACCTACGAGCAGTACTTC. It translates to CSAKVTYEQYF.

The chain uses TRBV6-5 and TRBJ2-2; 8 bases match TRBD2. V trimming: 8 bases; J trimming: 5 bases; junction bases outside the gene matches: 7. Germline V lookup: CDR1 MNHEY, CDR2 SVGAGI. The CDR3 sequence is 14 residues long. DNA for the CDR3: TGTGCCAGCCCTCGGGGGGGTCTGACCGGGGAGCTGTTTTTT. It specifies CASPRGGLTGELFF.